Listed below are T cell receptor beta chains from one sample, sequenced in a study of identical twins. Via MiXCR, TCRdb re-called the 5' RACE reads, giving one row per CDR3 protein. The sample carries 470,000 or so distinct CDR3 sequences, 20% to 25% recorded once. The same sample was also studied in work on T cells expressing NK-cell markers.

Sequencing input: CD4+ T cells sorted from blood. The source of these receptors is a woman between 18 and 30 years old in good health. CDR3s leave out the opening cysteine and the closing phenylalanine or tryptophan. Each record gives: J gene, V gene, CDR3 protein.

TRBJ2-2 | TRBV10-3 | ATTSGGSGELF
TRBJ2-7 | TRBV29-1 | SVEVAETYEQY
TRBJ1-1 | TRBV10-3 | AISVKLGSGEAF
TRBJ2-2 | TRBV20-1 | SAFPGGLNTGELF
TRBJ2-7 | TRBV20-1 | SARRTGPLWNEQY
TRBJ2-1 | TRBV9 | ASSGLREQF
TRBJ2-7 | TRBV29-1 | SVGRDLPYEQY
TRBJ2-1 | TRBV12-3/TRBV12-4 | ASRGSSGNAHNEQF
TRBJ2-5 | TRBV12-3/TRBV12-4 | ASSFFGADETQY
TRBJ1-1 | TRBV20-1 | SARTGTPTEAF
TRBJ2-7 | TRBV20-1 | SARRTSGRGAYEQY
TRBJ2-7 | TRBV20-1 | SARSPPRYEQY
TRBJ2-1 | TRBV18 | ASSRGTSGTFYNEQF